The source of this T cell receptor beta chain is a study of cytomegalovirus exposure and HLA in healthy donors. Primers for the PCR totalled 60 Vbeta and 13 Jbeta. Some clones are missing from TCRdb's copy, which holds only in-frame ones; the method was immunoSEQ multiplex PCR. This table has about 97,000 clones, about 80% appearing once. The study, taken as a whole, reports: TRBV6-2, TRBV6-3 and other indistinguishable V segments were excluded. The study assumed roughly uniform donor sequencing depth for presence/absence analyses. Specific recognition of CMV antigens was confirmed in vitro for a few chains (all CMV-associated). Immune exposure was documented only through CMV serostatus.

The germline CDR1 and CDR2 sequences are LNHDA and SQIVND (reference sequence). This CDR3 has 16 amino acids. The V end lost 5 bases, the J end lost 3 bases, and 20 bases lay between the germline ends. As to this clone: Antigen: not known.

Sequenced material: PBMCs. The sequence was obtained from a male donor in good health and CMV-seropositive. The gene calls are TRBV19 and TRBJ2-7; D may be TRBD2 (6 bases). The CDR3 sequence is CASSLSWGGRRYEQYF. The DNA of the CDR3 is TGTGCCAGTAGTTTATCGTGGGGAGGAAGGCGCTACGAGCAGTACTTC.